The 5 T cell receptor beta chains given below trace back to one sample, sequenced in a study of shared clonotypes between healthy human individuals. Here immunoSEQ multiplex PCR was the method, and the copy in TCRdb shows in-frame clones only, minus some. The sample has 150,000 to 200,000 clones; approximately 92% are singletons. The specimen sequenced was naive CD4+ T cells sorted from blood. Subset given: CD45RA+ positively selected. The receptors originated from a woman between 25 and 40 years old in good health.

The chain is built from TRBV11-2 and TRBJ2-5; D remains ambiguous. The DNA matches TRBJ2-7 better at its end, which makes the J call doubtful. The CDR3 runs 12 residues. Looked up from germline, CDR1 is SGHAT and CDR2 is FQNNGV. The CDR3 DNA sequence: TGTGCCAGCAGTCTCGGATCTTACGAGCAGTACTTC. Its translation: CASSLGSYEQYF.

The CDR3 DNA reads as TGTGCCAGCAGCCAAGCCCCGGGACTAGCGGGACCTTACGAGCAGTACTTC. It specifies CASSQAPGLAGPYEQYF. This sequence joins TRBV14 and TRBJ2-7; the match to TRBD2 covers 13 bases. Germline CDR1 and CDR2: SGHDN and FVKESK. The CDR3 is made up of 17 amino acids. The V and J ends lost 1 base and 4 bases, in that order; junction bases with no gene match: 7. The complete variable domain, with remaining parts taken from reference TRBV14 and TRBJ2-7, reads EAGVTQFPSHSVIEKGQTVTLRCDPISGHDNLYWYRRVMGKEIKFLLHFVKESKQDESGMPNNRFLAERTGGTYSTLKVQPAELEDSGVYFCASSQAPGLAGPYEQYFGPGTRLTVT.

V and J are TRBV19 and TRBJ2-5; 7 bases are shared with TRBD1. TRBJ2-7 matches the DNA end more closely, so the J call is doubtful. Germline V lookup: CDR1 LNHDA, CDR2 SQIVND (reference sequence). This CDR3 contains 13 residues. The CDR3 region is CASSMGQNYEQYF. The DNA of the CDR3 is TGTGCCAGTAGTATGGGACAGAACTACGAGCAGTACTTC.

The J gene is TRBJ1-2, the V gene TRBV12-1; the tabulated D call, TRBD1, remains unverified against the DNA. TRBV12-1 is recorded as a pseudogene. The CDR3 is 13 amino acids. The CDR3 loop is CASRWGQGPGYTF. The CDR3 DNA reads TGTGCCAGCAGATGGGGACAGGGCCCTGGATACACCTTC.

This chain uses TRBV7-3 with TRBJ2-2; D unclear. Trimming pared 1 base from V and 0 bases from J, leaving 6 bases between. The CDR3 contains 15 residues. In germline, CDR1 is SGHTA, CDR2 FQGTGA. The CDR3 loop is CASSLIGPNTGELFF. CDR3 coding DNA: TGTGCCAGCAGCTTAATAGGACCGAACACCGGGGAGCTGTTTTTT.